This entry concerns a single T cell receptor (beta chain). Its antigen is undetermined. This sample was included in a study of cytomegalovirus exposure and HLA in healthy donors. The PCR contained 60 Vbeta and 13 Jbeta primers. This table comes from immunoSEQ multiplex PCR, and its TCRdb copy is limited to in-frame clones, with some not included. The sample shows more than 95,000 clones, about 9.4% of them seen only once. Looked up from germline, CDR1 is MGHRA and CDR2 is YSYEKL. V dropped 0 bases and J dropped 3 bases, with 15 bases sitting between them. This CDR3 comprises 18 residues. Overall study findings and caveats: Later on, a genetic analysis was performed. It linked a missense variant in DCLRE1C with V- and J-gene trimming of TCR beta.

The rearrangement joins TRBV4-1 to TRBJ1-6; the D gene is possibly TRBD1 (5 bases). This clonotype was sampled from a man between 40 and 49 years old in good health and CMV-seropositive. The sequenced sample consisted of PBMCs. The CDR3 spells CASSQDRQGFGYNSPLHF. CDR3 nucleotides: TGCGCCAGCAGCCAAGATCGCCAGGGCTTCGGCTATAATTCACCCCTCCACTTT.